This T cell receptor (beta chain) appears in the sequencing data of a study of CD8+ T cells in alopecia areata. Study-level information: Administration of oral tofacitinib to treated patients was at 5 to 10 mg twice daily. Study findings and constraints: An increase in clonality over normal scalp was evident in lesional scalp, especially alopecia totalis/universalis.

For this clone: The antigen remains unidentified.

Germline V gene lookup returns CDR1 SGHAT and CDR2 FQNNGV. There are 11 residues in the CDR3. Deletions cut 8 bases from V and 4 bases from J, with 7 bases between. Isolated RNA was reverse transcribed into cDNA used as the sequencing template. TCRdb's copy holds only in-frame clones and misses some; the assay was immunoSEQ multiplex PCR. The sample lists about 150,000 clones, approximately 53% seen once, with around 19% in the top ten. The J gene is TRBJ2-3, the V gene TRBV11-2; D is uncertain. This receptor was identified in a human donor with alopecia areata. The sample was CD8+ T cells sorted from blood, taken at week 0. The CDR3 DNA sequence: TGTGCCAGCTTGGCGGCAGATACGCAGTATTTT. Protein sequence: CASLAADTQYF.